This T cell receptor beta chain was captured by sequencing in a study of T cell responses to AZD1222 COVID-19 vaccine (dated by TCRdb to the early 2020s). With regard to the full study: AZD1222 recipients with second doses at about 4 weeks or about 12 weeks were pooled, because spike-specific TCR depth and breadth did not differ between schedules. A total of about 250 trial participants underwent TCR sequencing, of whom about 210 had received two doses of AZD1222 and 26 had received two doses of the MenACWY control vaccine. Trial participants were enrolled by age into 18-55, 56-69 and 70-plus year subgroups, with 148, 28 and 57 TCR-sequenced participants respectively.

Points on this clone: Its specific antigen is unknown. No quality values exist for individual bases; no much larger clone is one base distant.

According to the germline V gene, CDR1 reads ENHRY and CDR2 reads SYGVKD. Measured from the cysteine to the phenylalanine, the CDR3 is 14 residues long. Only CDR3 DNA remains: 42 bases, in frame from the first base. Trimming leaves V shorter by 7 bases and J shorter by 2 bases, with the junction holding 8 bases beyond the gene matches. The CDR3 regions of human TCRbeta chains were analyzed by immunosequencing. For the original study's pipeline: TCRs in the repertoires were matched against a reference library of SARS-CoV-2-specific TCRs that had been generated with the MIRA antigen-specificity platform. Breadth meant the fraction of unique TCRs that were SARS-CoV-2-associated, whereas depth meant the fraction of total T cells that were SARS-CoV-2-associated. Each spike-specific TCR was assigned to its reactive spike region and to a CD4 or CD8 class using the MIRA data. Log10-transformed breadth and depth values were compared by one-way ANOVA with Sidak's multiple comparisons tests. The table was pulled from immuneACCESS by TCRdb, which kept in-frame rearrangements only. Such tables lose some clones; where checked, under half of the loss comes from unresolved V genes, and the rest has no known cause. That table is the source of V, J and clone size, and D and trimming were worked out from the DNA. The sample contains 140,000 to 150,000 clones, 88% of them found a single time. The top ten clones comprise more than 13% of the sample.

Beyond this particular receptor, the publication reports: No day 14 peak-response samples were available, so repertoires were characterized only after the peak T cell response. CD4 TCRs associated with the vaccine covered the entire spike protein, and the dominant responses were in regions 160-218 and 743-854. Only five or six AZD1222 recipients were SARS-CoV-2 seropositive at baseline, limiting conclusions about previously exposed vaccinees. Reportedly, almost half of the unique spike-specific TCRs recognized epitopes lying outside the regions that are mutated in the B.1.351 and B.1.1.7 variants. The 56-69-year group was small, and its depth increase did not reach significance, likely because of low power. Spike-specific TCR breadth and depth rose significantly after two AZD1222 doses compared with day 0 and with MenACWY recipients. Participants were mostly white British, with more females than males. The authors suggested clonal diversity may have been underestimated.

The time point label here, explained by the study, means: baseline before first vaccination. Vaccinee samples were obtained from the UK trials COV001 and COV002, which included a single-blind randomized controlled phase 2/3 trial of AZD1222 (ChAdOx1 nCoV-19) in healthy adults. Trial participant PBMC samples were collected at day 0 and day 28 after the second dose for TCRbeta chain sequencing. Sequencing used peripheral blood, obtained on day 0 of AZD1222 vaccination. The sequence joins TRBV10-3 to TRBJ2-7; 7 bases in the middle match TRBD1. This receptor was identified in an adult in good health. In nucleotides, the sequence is TGTGCCATCAAAGACAGGGAAGGGGCCTACGAGCAGTACTTC. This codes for CAIKDREGAYEQYF.